The TCR beta chain under discussion was sequenced for a study of cytomegalovirus exposure and HLA in healthy donors. General observations from the study: Specificity of a few CMV-associated chains for CMV antigens was verified in vitro. Reports state that TCR beta sequences accurately predicted most subjects' HLA-A and HLA-B alleles.

With respect to this clone: As yet, its antigen is unknown.

PCR used 60 Vbeta primers and 13 Jbeta primers. Per the study methods: A follow-up analysis tallied 60 million to 85 million unique TCR beta chains, roughly 11 million shared. Clones were sequenced by immunoSEQ multiplex PCR, and TCRdb holds only the in-frame ones, with some missing. V, J and clone size reflect that table, while D and trimming were determined from the DNA. Of about 20,000 clones in the sample, around 77% were seen once. This TCR came from a man aged 60-69 years in good health and CMV-seronegative. The specimen sequenced was PBMCs.

The CDR3 region has the DNA TGTGCCAGCAGCTTAAGATCCGGGAATGAGCAGTTCTTC. Its protein product is CASSLRSGNEQFF. The chain combines TRBV7-2 with TRBJ2-1; D is undetermined. CDR3 size: 13 residues. CDR1 is SGHTA and CDR2 is FQGNSA in the germline V gene. With 2 bases removed from V and 7 bases from J, the gap between germline ends came to 9 bases. The whole variable domain, remainder taken from reference TRBV7-2 and TRBJ2-1, is GAGVSQSPSNKVTEKGKDVELRCDPISGHTALYWYRQSLGQGLEFLIYFQGNSAPDKSGLPSDRFSAERTGGSVSTLTIQRTQQEDSAVYLCASSLRSGNEQFFGPGTRLTVL.